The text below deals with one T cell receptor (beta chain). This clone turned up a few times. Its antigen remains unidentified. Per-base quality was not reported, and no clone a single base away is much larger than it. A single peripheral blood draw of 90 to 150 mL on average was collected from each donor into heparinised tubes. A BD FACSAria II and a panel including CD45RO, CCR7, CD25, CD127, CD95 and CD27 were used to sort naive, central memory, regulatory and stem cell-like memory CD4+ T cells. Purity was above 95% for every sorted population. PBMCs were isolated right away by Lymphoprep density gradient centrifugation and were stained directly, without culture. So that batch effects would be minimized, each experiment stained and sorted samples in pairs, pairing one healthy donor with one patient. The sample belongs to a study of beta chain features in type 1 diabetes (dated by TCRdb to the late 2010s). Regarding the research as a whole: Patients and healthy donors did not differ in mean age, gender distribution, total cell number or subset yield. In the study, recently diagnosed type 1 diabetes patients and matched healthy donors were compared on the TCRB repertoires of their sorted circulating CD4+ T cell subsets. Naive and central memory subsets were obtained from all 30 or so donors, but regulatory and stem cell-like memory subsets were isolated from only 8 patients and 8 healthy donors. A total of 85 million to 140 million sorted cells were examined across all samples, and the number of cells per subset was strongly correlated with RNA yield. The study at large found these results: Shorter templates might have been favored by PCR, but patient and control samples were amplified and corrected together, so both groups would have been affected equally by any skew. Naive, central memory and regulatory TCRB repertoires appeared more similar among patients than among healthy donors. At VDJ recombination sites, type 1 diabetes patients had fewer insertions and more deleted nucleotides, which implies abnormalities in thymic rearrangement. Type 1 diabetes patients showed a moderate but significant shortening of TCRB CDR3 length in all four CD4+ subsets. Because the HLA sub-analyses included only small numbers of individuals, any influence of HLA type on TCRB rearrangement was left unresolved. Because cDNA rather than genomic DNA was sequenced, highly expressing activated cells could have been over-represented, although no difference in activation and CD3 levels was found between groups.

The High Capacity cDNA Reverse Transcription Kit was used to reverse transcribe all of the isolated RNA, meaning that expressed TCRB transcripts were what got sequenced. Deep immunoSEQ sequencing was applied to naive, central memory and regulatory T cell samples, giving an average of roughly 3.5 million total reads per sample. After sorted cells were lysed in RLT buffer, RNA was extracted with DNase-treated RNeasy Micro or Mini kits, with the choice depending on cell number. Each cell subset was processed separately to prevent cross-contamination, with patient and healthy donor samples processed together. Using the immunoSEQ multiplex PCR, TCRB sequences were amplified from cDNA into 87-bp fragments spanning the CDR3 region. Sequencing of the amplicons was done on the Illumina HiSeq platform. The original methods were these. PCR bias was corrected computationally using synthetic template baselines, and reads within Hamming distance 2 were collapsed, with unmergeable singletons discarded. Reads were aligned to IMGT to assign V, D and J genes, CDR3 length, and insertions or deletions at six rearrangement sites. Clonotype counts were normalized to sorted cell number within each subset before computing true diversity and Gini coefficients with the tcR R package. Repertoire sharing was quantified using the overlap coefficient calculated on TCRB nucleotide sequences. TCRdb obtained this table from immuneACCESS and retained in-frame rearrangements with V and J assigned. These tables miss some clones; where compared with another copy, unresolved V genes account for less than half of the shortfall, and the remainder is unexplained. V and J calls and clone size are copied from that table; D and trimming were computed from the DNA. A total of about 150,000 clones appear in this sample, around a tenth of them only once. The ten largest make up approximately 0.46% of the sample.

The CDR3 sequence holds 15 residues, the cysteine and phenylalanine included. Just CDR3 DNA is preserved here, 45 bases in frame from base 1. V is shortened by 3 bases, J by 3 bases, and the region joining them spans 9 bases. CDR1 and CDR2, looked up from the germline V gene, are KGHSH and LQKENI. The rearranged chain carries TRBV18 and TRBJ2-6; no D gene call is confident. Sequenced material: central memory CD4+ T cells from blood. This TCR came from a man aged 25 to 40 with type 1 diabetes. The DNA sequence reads TGTGCCAGCTCACCCGGTGTTAATGGGGCCAACGTCCTGACTTTC. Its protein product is CASSPGVNGANVLTF.